Included here is one T cell receptor beta chain sequence, with context. The antigen is unknown. An end of the junction does not agree with germline; a read error may underlie this. Assay used: immunoSEQ multiplex PCR; TCRdb lists only in-frame clones, some missing. The sample yields around 1,600 clones, 35% to 45% seen once. The germline CDR1 and CDR2 sequences are SGHVS and FQNEAQ. The CDR3 covers 13 residues. The sample is drawn from a study of T cells in narcolepsy. Study-wide background: Donors had narcolepsy type 1 or type 2, or were healthy controls. Study results and caveats: Blood of same and different patients, but not healthy controls, reportedly held recurring autoreactive clonotypes. Autoreactive HCRT-specific and TRIB2-specific clonotypes were marked in same-patient CSF-versus-blood CD4+ comparisons.

The source of this sequence is a human donor with narcolepsy. The chain recombines TRBV7-8 with TRBJ1-1, with D possibly TRBD1 on 5 matching bases. Sequenced material: cultured CD8+ T cells from cerebrospinal fluid. CDR3 amino acids: CAVGAGLGTDAFF. The CDR3 DNA is TGTGCAGTAGGGGCAGGGTTGGGCACTGATGCTTTCTTT. Full variable domain (rest looked up from reference TRBV7-8 and TRBJ1-1): GAGVSQSPRYKVAKRGQDVALRCDPISGHVSLFWYQQALGQGPEFLTYFQNEAQLDKSGLPSDRFFAERPEGSVSTLKIQRTQQEDSAVYLCAVGAGLGTDAFFGQGTRLTVV.